Only one count was recorded for the clone carrying this T cell receptor (beta chain). Antigen: not known. The assay was run at deep level. Sequencing used immunoSEQ multiplex PCR; TCRdb keeps in-frame clones, though not all of them. The table shows about 490,000 clones, with approximately 84% occurring only once. The source of the sample is a study of shared clonotypes between healthy human individuals. Findings of the study overall: Only blood samples were collected, and tissue repertoires likely differ.

Germline CDR1 SGHTA, CDR2 FQGTGA. The CDR3 extends over 15 amino acids. V dropped 4 bases and J dropped 6 bases, with 15 bases sitting between them. Donors included only healthy HIV-negative adults lacking recent acute infections or vaccinations. All participating donors were Caucasian adults from Nashville, Tennessee. This TCR came from a woman aged 40 to 49 in good health. Some clones in this sample may be carry-over from other donors' samples. The chain has TRBV7-3 and TRBJ2-2; no reliable D call. What was sequenced was PBMCs. CDR3 amino acids: CASSSGNPLPGELFF. In DNA, the CDR3 is TGTGCCAGCAGCTCAGGCAATCCCCTACCCGGGGAGCTGTTTTTT.